What follows are 3 T cell receptor beta chains derived from one specimen sequenced in a study of T cells in Graves' hyperthyroidism and ophthalmopathy. Researchers amplified the TCR beta CDR3 regions from RNA transcripts. HTBI primers were employed in a first-round RT-PCR of the TCR CDR3. TCRdb fed the multiplex PCR reads into MiXCR, producing one record per CDR3 protein. Of fewer than 750,000 distinct CDR3 sequences listed, about 14% are singletons. Sequencing used blood. Receptors originate from a woman aged 50 to 65 with Graves' ophthalmopathy.

This clonotype showed up many times. The CDR3 is CASSHATRTDTQYF. The DNA for the CDR3 is TGTGCCAGCAGCCACGCCACCCGTACGGATACGCAGTATTTT. This chain joins TRBV7-8 and TRBJ2-3; no firm D call. The CDR3 runs to 14 residues. CDR1 is SGHVS, CDR2 FQNEAQ, per germline. Trimming cost V 5 bases and J 6 bases, with 15 bases left between them.

This clonotype has only a few counts. This rearrangement joins TRBV7-9 to TRBJ1-3; D is uncertain. The germline V gene has CDR1 SEHNR and CDR2 FQNEAQ (reference sequence). V shed 4 bases and J shed 4 bases, with 14 bases lying between them. This CDR3 contains 15 residues. CDR3 region: CASSYPSGKGNTIYF. The CDR3 DNA reads as TGTGCCAGCAGCTACCCTAGTGGAAAAGGAAACACCATATATTTT.

V and J are TRBV4-2 and TRBJ2-1, with a weak D call TRBD2 (6 bases). The CDR3 runs 15 residues. V lost 0 bases and J lost 5, with 11 bases in between. In germline, CDR1 is LGHNA, CDR2 YNFKEQ. For the CDR3, the DNA is TGTGCCAGCAGCCAAGAAAGCGGGCCGAACAATGAGCAGTTCTTC. This codes for CASSQESGPNNEQFF.